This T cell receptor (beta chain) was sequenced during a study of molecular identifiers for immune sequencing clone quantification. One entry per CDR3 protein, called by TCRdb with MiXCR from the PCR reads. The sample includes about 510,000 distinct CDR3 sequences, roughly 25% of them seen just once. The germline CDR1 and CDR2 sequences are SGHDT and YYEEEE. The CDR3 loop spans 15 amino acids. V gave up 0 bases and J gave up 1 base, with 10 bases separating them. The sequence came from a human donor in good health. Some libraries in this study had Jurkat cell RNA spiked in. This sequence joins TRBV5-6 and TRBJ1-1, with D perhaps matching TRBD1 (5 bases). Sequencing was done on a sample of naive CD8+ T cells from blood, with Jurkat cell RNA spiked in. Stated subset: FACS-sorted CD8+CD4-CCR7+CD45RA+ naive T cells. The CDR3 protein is CASSLVGTANTEAFF. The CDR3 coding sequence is TGTGCCAGCAGCTTGGTTGGGACGGCGAACACTGAAGCTTTCTTT.